These T cell receptor beta chains were read from a single sample in a study of blood T cell repertoires in COVID-19. The assay was immunoSEQ multiplex PCR, and TCRdb's table has in-frame clones only and misses some. The sample has 95,000 or so clones; approximately 80% are singletons. What was sequenced was peripheral blood. These TCRs come from a human donor in a cohort sampled during active COVID-19. CDR3s include the opening cysteine and the closing phenylalanine or tryptophan. A D gene is named only where the DNA matches it firmly. Not every row has a clone size; where given, it reads once, few, many or a size class.

V	J	D	size	length	CDR3	DNA
TRBV5-5	TRBJ1-1	NA	NA	14	CASSFGHLNTEAFF	TGTGCCAGCAGCTTTGGACATCTGAACACTGAAGCTTTCTTT
TRBV6-5	TRBJ1-4	TRBD1	NA	13	CASSSDRGSVLFF	TGTGCCAGCAGTTCCGACAGGGGCTCTGTTCTGTTTTTT
TRBV5-1	TRBJ2-3	NA	NA	15	CASSSQGVSTDTQYF	TGCGCCAGCAGCTCGCAAGGGGTATCGACAGATACGCAGTATTTT
TRBV6-5	TRBJ1-1	TRBD1	once	15	CASRRSWTGNTEAFF	TGTGCCAGCAGGAGATCTTGGACAGGGAACACTGAAGCTTTCTTT
TRBV11-2	TRBJ2-3	TRBD1	NA	14	CASSRGQDTDTQYF	TGTGCCAGCAGCCGGGGACAGGACACAGATACGCAGTATTTT
TRBV5-4	TRBJ2-5	TRBD2	NA	15	CASSVASGRRETQYF	TGTGCCAGCAGCGTAGCTAGCGGGAGGAGGGAGACCCAGTACTTC
TRBV5-8	TRBJ2-1	TRBD1	NA	15	CASSWGQGGYNEQFF	TGTGCCAGCAGCTGGGGACAGGGTGGCTACAATGAGCAGTTCTTC
TRBV4-1	TRBJ1-1	TRBD1	NA	17	CASSPKRAGTDNTEAFF	TGCGCCAGCAGCCCCAAAAGAGCCGGGACAGATAACACTGAAGCTTTCTTT
TRBV29-1	TRBJ1-5	TRBD1	few	13	CSVQQGGNQPQHF	TGCAGCGTGCAACAGGGGGGCAATCAGCCCCAGCATTTT
TRBV19	TRBJ2-2	TRBD1	NA	14	CASSRGLDTGELFF	TGTGCCAGTTCCAGGGGGCTAGACACCGGGGAGCTGTTTTTT
TRBV2	TRBJ1-1	TRBD1	NA	14	CASSVGQGNTEAFF	TGTGCCAGCAGTGTCGGACAGGGGAACACTGAAGCTTTCTTT
TRBV28	TRBJ1-5	TRBD1	few	14	CASRPTGVDQPQHF	TGTGCCAGCAGACCTACAGGGGTCGATCAGCCCCAGCATTTT
TRBV5-1	TRBJ1-2	NA	few	19	CASSSAGVRGGHPNYGYTF	TGCGCCAGCAGCTCTGCAGGGGTCCGGGGCGGACACCCTAACTATGGCTACACCTTC
TRBV27	TRBJ2-7	TRBD1	NA	15	CASSFLGTGLREQYF	TGTGCCAGCAGTTTTCTCGGGACAGGGCTTCGCGAGCAGTACTTC
TRBV7-6	TRBJ1-1	NA	NA	15	CASSLAFQGDTEAFF	TGTGCCAGCAGCTTAGCGTTCCAAGGAGACACTGAAGCTTTCTTT
TRBV2	TRBJ1-4	TRBD1	NA	15	CASRGQGAREEKLFF	TGTGCCAGCAGAGGACAGGGGGCTCGCGAAGAAAAACTGTTTTTT
TRBV2	TRBJ2-6	NA	NA	16	CASSEGTGSGANVLTF	TGTGCCAGCAGTGAGGGTACAGGGTCCGGGGCCAACGTCCTGACTTTC
TRBV5-1	TRBJ2-5	TRBD1	NA	15	CASSLGSGGRETQYF	TGCGCCAGCAGCTTGGGGTCAGGGGGCCGGGAGACCCAGTACTTC
TRBV6-1	TRBJ2-7	TRBD2	NA	15	CASSEQSSGSWEQYF	TGTGCCAGCAGTGAACAGTCTAGCGGGAGTTGGGAGCAGTACTTC
TRBV28	TRBJ2-2	NA	NA	12	CASSLRSGELFF	TGTGCCAGCAGTCTTAGAAGCGGGGAGCTGTTTTTT
TRBV7-2	TRBJ2-7	TRBD2	NA	16	CASSQRSGGWPYEQYF	TGTGCCAGCAGCCAGAGAAGCGGGGGATGGCCCTACGAGCAGTACTTC
TRBV18	TRBJ1-1	NA	NA	14	CASSPRTDNTEAFF	TGTGCCAGCTCACCAAGGACAGACAACACTGAAGCTTTCTTT
TRBV24-1	TRBJ2-2	NA	NA	15	CATSESTGPGGELFF	TGTGCCACCAGTGAGTCGACAGGTCCTGGGGGGGAGCTGTTTTTT
TRBV7-3	TRBJ1-5	TRBD1	NA	14	CASSSTGVNQPQHF	TGTGCCAGCAGCTCGACAGGGGTCAATCAGCCCCAGCATTTT
TRBV28	TRBJ2-1	NA	NA	15	CAWGAPGLTFGEQFF	TGTGCCTGGGGAGCGCCGGGACTGACCTTTGGGGAGCAGTTCTTC
TRBV5-8	TRBJ2-7	NA	NA	14	CASSRWAVPYEQYF	TGTGCCAGCAGCCGATGGGCAGTACCCTACGAGCAGTACTTC
TRBV21-1	TRBJ2-1	NA	few	14	CASRDTGEGNEQFF	TGTGCCAGCAGGGACACAGGGGAAGGCAATGAGCAGTTCTTC
TRBV18	TRBJ2-1	NA	NA	19	CASSRDLDGGNWVYNEQFF	TGTGCCAGCTCAAGAGATTTAGACGGCGGGAATTGGGTCTACAATGAGCAGTTCTTC
TRBV2	TRBJ2-2	TRBD1	NA	15	CASTSTGGNTGELFF	TGTGCCAGCACCTCGACAGGGGGCAACACCGGGGAGCTGTTTTTT
TRBV6-5	TRBJ1-6	NA	NA	15	CASSLQDGGRSPLHF	TGTGCCAGCAGTCTTCAGGACGGCGGGCGCTCACCCCTCCACTTT
TRBV4-1	TRBJ2-7	TRBD2	NA	13	CASWGGYSYEQYF	TGCGCCAGCTGGGGGGGGTACTCCTACGAGCAGTACTTC
TRBV4-1	TRBJ2-3	TRBD1	NA	14	CASSRGQGTDTQYF	TGCGCCAGCAGCCGAGGACAGGGAACAGATACGCAGTATTTT
TRBV5-8	TRBJ2-5	TRBD2	NA	15	CASSWGSGSQETQYF	TGTGCCAGCAGCTGGGGTAGCGGGTCTCAAGAGACCCAGTACTTC